These 17 T cell receptor beta chains were sequenced from one sample in a study of blood T cell repertoires in COVID-19. Measured with immunoSEQ multiplex PCR; TCRdb has only the in-frame clones, and not every one. The sample yields about 160,000 clones, under 90% seen once. Sequencing used PBMCs or T cells enriched from blood (not recorded which). The source is a woman in her sixties who had recovered from COVID-19.

This sequence joins TRBV3-1 (or the pseudogene TRBV3-2) and TRBJ2-1; D possibly corresponds to TRBD2 (5 bases). V lost 2 bases, J lost 5 bases, and 7 bases lay in between. Germline V gives CDR1 LGHDT, CDR2 YNNKEL (reference sequence). The CDR3 contains 13 residues. This CDR3 reads CASSQRLNNEQFF. The DNA for the CDR3 is TGTGCCAGCAGCCAACGACTAAACAATGAGCAGTTCTTC.

The V call is TRBV29-1, the J call TRBJ2-7; a possible D gene is TRBD2 (5 bases). Germline V gene lookup returns CDR1 SQVTM and CDR2 ANQGSEA. This CDR3 contains 14 residues. V lost 2 bases and J lost 3, with 14 bases in between. Here the CDR3 reads CSVELSDGIYEQYF. As DNA, the CDR3 is TGCAGCGTTGAACTCTCGGACGGGATCTACGAGCAGTACTTC.

This chain connects TRBV7-7 to TRBJ2-3; 8 nucleotides agree with TRBD1. Trimming cost V 5 bases and J 5 bases; bases outside gene matches: 21. The CDR3 extends over 19 amino acids. The germline CDR1 and CDR2 sequences are SSHAT and FNYEAQ (reference sequence). The CDR3 sequence is CASSLRAPVGTGLGDTQYF. The CDR3 DNA sequence: TGTGCCAGCAGCCTTCGCGCCCCAGTCGGGACAGGTTTAGGAGATACGCAGTATTTT.

V usage is TRBV19 and J usage is TRBJ2-1, with a possible D match to TRBD2 (6 bases). The CDR3 contains 17 residues. Germline lookup yields CDR1 LNHDA and CDR2 SQIVND (reference sequence). V was clipped by 6 bases and J by 4 bases, with 22 bases between them. In nucleotides, the CDR3 is TGTGCCAGTAGCACAAATGGGGCGGGGACTGCTTACAATGAGCAGTTCTTC. As protein: CASSTNGAGTAYNEQFF.

The V call is TRBV9, the J call TRBJ2-5, with D possibly being TRBD2 (5 bases). Trimming cost V 0 bases and J 5 bases, with 11 bases left between them. From germline, CDR1 is SGDLS and CDR2 YYNGEE. This CDR3 contains 14 residues. DNA of the CDR3: TGTGCCAGCAGCGTAGAGGGAGCCATCGAGACCCAGTACTTC. Translating gives CASSVEGAIETQYF.

DNA for the CDR3: TGTGCCAGCAGCGCACCGGGACAGGCACTAGGGGGTGAAAAACTGTTTTTT. The encoded protein is CASSAPGQALGGEKLFF. V gene TRBV9 combines with J gene TRBJ1-4; 8 bases map to TRBD1. J gave up 7 bases and V 3 bases, and 14 bases lay outside the gene matches. This CDR3 is 17 amino acids long. From germline, CDR1 is SGDLS and CDR2 YYNGEE. Full variable domain (outside the CDR3, taken from reference TRBV9 and TRBJ1-4): DSGVTQTPKHLITATGQRVTLRCSPRSGDLSVYWYQQSLDQGLQFLIQYYNGEERAKGNILERFSAQQFPDLHSELNLSSLELGDSALYFCASSAPGQALGGEKLFFGSGTQLSVL.

This chain uses TRBV3-1 (or the pseudogene TRBV3-2) with TRBJ2-3; 9 bases fit TRBD2. The trim removed 4 bases at V and 5 bases at J, leaving 10 bases unmatched. Per the germline V gene, CDR1 is LGHDT and CDR2 is YNNKEL (reference sequence). This CDR3 has 16 amino acids. CDR3 nucleotide sequence: TGTGCCAGCAGCCTAGCGCGCGGGGGGGCCCAAGATACGCAGTATTTT. It yields the protein CASSLARGGAQDTQYF.

This chain joins TRBV19 and TRBJ2-7, with a possible D match to TRBD1 (5 bases). Deletions cut 4 bases from V and 2 bases from J, with 12 bases between. The CDR3 is 14 amino acids. The germline CDR1 and CDR2 sequences are LNHDA and SQIVND (reference sequence). The CDR3, as DNA: TGTGCCAGTAGTAAGGGGTTGTGGACCTACGAGCAGTACTTC. The encoded protein is CASSKGLWTYEQYF.

The chain has TRBV5-1 and TRBJ2-3; TRBD2 agrees at 13 bases. CDR1 is SGHRS and CDR2 is YFSETQ in the germline V gene. CDR3 length: 17 amino acids. The trim removed 4 bases at V and 2 bases at J, leaving 7 bases unmatched. The DNA for the CDR3 is TGCGCCAGCAGCCGTGGACTAGCGGGGGTCCCCACAGATACGCAGTATTTT. Translating gives CASSRGLAGVPTDTQYF.

The rearrangement uses TRBV4-1 and TRBJ2-5, with D possibly matching TRBD1 (6 bases). Germline V CDR1 and CDR2: MGHRA, YSYEKL. Trimming removed 0 bases from V and 13 bases from J, with 15 bases in between. The CDR3 is made up of 13 amino acids. This chain's CDR3 is CASSQDAGRGMYF. The CDR3 DNA follows: TGCGCCAGCAGCCAAGATGCAGGAAGGGGGATGTACTTC.

J is TRBJ2-1 and V is TRBV10-2; 8 bases fit TRBD1. The CDR3 spans 12 residues. CDR1 and CDR2 (germline): WSHSY, SAAADI. V gave up 7 bases and J gave up 6 bases; unmatched junction bases: 2. DNA for the CDR3: TGCGCCAGCATGGGACAGGTCAATGAGCAGTTCTTC. It translates to CASMGQVNEQFF.

The CDR3 DNA reads as TGTGCCAGCAGCCCTTTTAGCGGGGGGGCCTCCTACAATGAGCAGTTCTTC. This translates into CASSPFSGGASYNEQFF. The J gene is TRBJ2-1, the V gene TRBV7-8, with 11 bases that match TRBD2. After removal of 5 bases from V and 0 bases from J, the junction contained 6 bases not matched to a gene. The CDR3 spans 17 residues. Germline lookup yields CDR1 SGHVS and CDR2 FQNEAQ.

This clone came up a few times. The chain has TRBV12-3 or TRBV12-4 and TRBJ2-3; maybe TRBD1 (5 bases). Trimming shortened V by 7 bases and J by 4 bases, and 6 bases separated the two germline ends. This CDR3 comprises 11 residues. As DNA, the CDR3 is TGTGCCAGCACAGGGCCAGATACGCAGTATTTT. It codes for CASTGPDTQYF.

The V and J genes are TRBV2 and TRBJ1-6; D remains unclear. Trimming took 1 base from V and 0 from J, leaving 7 bases between them. The germline V gene has CDR1 SNHLY and CDR2 FYNNEI. This CDR3 has 16 amino acids. CDR3 DNA sequence: TGTGCCAGCAGTGAAGGGCGGTACTCCTATAATTCACCCCTCCACTTT. As protein: CASSEGRYSYNSPLHF.

The chain is built from TRBV11-2 and TRBJ2-3; D might be TRBD1 (5 bases). This CDR3 is 17 amino acids long. CDR1 and CDR2 (germline): SGHAT, FQNNGV. V was clipped by 1 base and J by 7 bases, with 21 bases between them. Here the CDR3 reads CASSLGYFLGALNTQYF. DNA of the CDR3: TGTGCCAGCAGCTTAGGTTATTTCTTAGGGGCTCTAAATACGCAGTATTTT.

The chain couples TRBV24-1 to TRBJ2-2; 8 bases match TRBD1. J was trimmed by 3 bases and V by 7 bases; bases with no gene match: 9. Germline assignment: CDR1 KGHDR and CDR2 SFDVKD. The CDR3 runs to 16 residues. CDR3 DNA: TGTGCCACCAGGCCGTCGACAGGGGCCGACACCGGGGAGCTGTTTTTT. This encodes CATRPSTGADTGELFF.

J is TRBJ2-3 and V is TRBV27, with D unclear. The CDR3 spans 11 residues. Trimming took off 6 bases at V and 7 bases at J, with 8 bases between the two ends. Germline V gene lookup returns CDR1 MNHEY and CDR2 SMNVEV (reference sequence). CDR3 sequence reads: CASRYSYTQYF. Here the CDR3 DNA reads TGTGCCAGCAGGTACAGCTATACGCAGTATTTT.